This T cell receptor (beta chain) was sequenced for a study of cytomegalovirus exposure and HLA in healthy donors. It was with 60 Vbeta and 13 Jbeta primers that the PCR ran. Sequencing was performed with immunoSEQ multiplex PCR; in TCRdb, only in-frame clones are kept and a portion is missing. The repertoire includes approximately 95,000 clones, approximately 80% of them detected once, and about 4% sits in the top ten. The sequencing sample was made of PBMCs. The TCR sequence derives from a woman aged 40 to 55 in good health and CMV-seropositive.

CDR3 sequence: CASNPGGAGYQPQHF. DNA for the CDR3: TGTGCCAGCAATCCAGGGGGCGCGGGATATCAGCCCCAGCATTTT. V and J are TRBV6-1 and TRBJ1-5, with TRBD1 matching over 8 bases. Germline-derived CDR1 and CDR2 are MNHNS and SASEGT. Trimming removed 7 bases from V and 5 bases from J; junction bases left unmatched: 10. The CDR3 totals 15 residues.